Listed here are 7 T cell receptor beta chains from one sample, sequenced in a study of OX40 agonist ivuxolimab in advanced cancers. Sequencing was performed with immunoSEQ multiplex PCR; in TCRdb, only in-frame clones are kept and a portion is missing. The sample consists of 55,000 to 70,000 clones, under 85% of them appearing once. This specimen was CD4+ or CD8+ T cells sorted from blood, taken in a trial of the OX40 agonist ivuxolimab. These receptors were obtained from an adult with an advanced solid tumor such as melanoma, head and neck, liver or kidney cancer.

This chain uses TRBV7-6 with TRBJ2-3; D is unresolved. Germline V gives CDR1 SGHVS, CDR2 FNYEAQ. The length of the CDR3 is 15 residues. The ends were cut back, 1 base at V and 0 bases at J, with 8 bases in the middle. CDR3 in DNA: TGTGCCAGCAGCTTAGGCCGGGCTAGCACAGATACGCAGTATTTT. Its translation: CASSLGRASTDTQYF. Filled out from reference TRBV7-6 and TRBJ2-3, the complete variable domain reads GAGVSQSPRYKVTKRGQDVALRCDPISGHVSLYWYRQALGQGPEFLTYFNYEAQQDKSGLPNDRFSAERPEGSISTLTIQRTEQRDSAMYRCASSLGRASTDTQYFGPGTRLTVL.

CDR3 in DNA: TGTGCCAGCAGCGATACATTGAGTGGTGAGCAGTTCTTC. This translates into CASSDTLSGEQFF. V and J are TRBV9 and TRBJ2-1; D is unresolved. Trimming removed 3 bases from V and 9 bases from J, with 13 bases in between. The CDR3 loop spans 13 amino acids. In germline, CDR1 is SGDLS, CDR2 YYNGEE.

The chain combines TRBV6-5 with TRBJ2-3; the D is unclear. Germline assignment: CDR1 MNHEY and CDR2 SVGAGI. CDR3 length: 14 residues. Trimming left V 2 bases short and J 0 bases short, with 6 bases between. The CDR3 bases are TGTGCCAGCAGTTACCTGCGTAGCACAGATACGCAGTATTTT. Residues: CASSYLRSTDTQYF.

This chain connects TRBV4-2 to TRBJ2-2, with a tentative D call TRBD1 (5 bases). The V gene lost 0 bases and the J gene lost 2 bases, with 10 bases spanning the gap. The CDR3 is 16 amino acids. Per germline, CDR1 LGHNA and CDR2 YNFKEQ. The CDR3 here is CASSQDHGANTGELFF. The CDR3 coding sequence is TGTGCCAGCAGCCAAGACCATGGGGCCAACACCGGGGAGCTGTTTTTT.

V usage is TRBV5-8 and J usage is TRBJ1-2, with D uncertain. V lost 0 bases to trimming and J lost 0 bases, with 9 bases between them. Germline lookup yields CDR1 SGHTS and CDR2 YDEGEE. The CDR3 spans 15 residues. The CDR3 protein is CASSLAVGANYGYTF. The CDR3 DNA reads as TGTGCCAGCAGCTTGGCCGTTGGAGCTAACTATGGCTACACCTTC.

The chain has TRBV11-2 and TRBJ2-5, with D perhaps TRBD1 or TRBD2 (6 bases each). CDR1 is SGHAT and CDR2 is FQNNGV in the germline V gene. V was cut by 7 bases and J by 5 bases, with 11 bases left in between. The CDR3 is 12 amino acids. CDR3 sequence: CASNEGGETQYF. CDR3 in DNA: TGTGCCAGCAACGAAGGGGGGGAGACCCAGTACTTC.

CDR3 in amino acids: CASSIQIRQGTNYGYTF. In DNA form, the CDR3 reads TGTGCCAGTAGTATCCAAATTCGACAGGGAACTAACTATGGCTACACCTTC. This chain uses TRBV19 with TRBJ1-2, with 7 bases fitting TRBD1. Per germline, CDR1 LNHDA and CDR2 SQIVND (reference sequence). The CDR3 loop spans 17 amino acids. Unmatched junction bases numbered 10, after V lost 3 bases and J lost 0 bases.